This TCR beta chain was captured by sequencing in a study of T cell responses to AZD1222 COVID-19 vaccine. Looking at the study overall: Some second doses came at about 4 weeks and others at about 12 weeks; these were pooled.

The CDR3 totals 12 residues. Trimming cost V 6 bases and J 8 bases, with 11 bases left between them. From germline, CDR1 is LGHDT and CDR2 YNNKEL (reference sequence). Sequenced by immunoSEQ multiplex PCR; TCRdb stores in-frame clones only, minus some. The table shows 120,000 to 150,000 clones, with around 89% occurring only once. In regard to this clone: What it binds is not known.

Study conclusions and caveats: There were repertoire samples only from the period after the peak T cell response. Two AZD1222 administrations were followed by greater Spike-specific TCR breadth and depth. The donor cohort was predominantly white British with a female majority, and clonal diversity may have been underestimated.

The specimen was peripheral blood, collected on day 0 of AZD1222 vaccination. The chain links TRBV3-1 (or the pseudogene TRBV3-2) to TRBJ2-1; maybe TRBD2 (6 bases). This receptor was identified in an adult in good health. The chain's CDR3 is CASRGGRDEQFF. The CDR3 bases are TGTGCCAGCAGGGGAGGCAGGGATGAGCAGTTCTTC.